This TCR beta chain was recorded in a study of blood T cell repertoires in COVID-19. Method: immunoSEQ multiplex PCR; TCRdb's copy keeps in-frame clones and lacks some. Of around 160,000 clones in the sample, more than 80% were seen once. The CDR3 has 14 residues. CDR1 and CDR2 from the germline V gene are LNHDA and SQIVND (reference sequence). V lost 6 bases, J lost 5 bases, and 8 bases stayed unmatched. The table lists this clone with a few counts. The genes are TRBV19 and TRBJ1-1; TRBD1 matches 8 bases. Sequencing was performed on peripheral blood. This clonotype was obtained from an older woman with COVID-19, enrolled during active disease. This CDR3 is CASSQTTGDTEAFF. The CDR3 bases are TGTGCCAGTAGCCAAACGACAGGGGATACTGAAGCTTTCTTT.